This record looks at one TCR beta chain sequence and its context. Trimming pared 3 bases from V and 8 bases from J, leaving 10 bases between. Germline CDR1 and CDR2: SNHLY and FYNNEI. CDR3 length: 13 amino acids. The data originate from a study of response to subunit inactivated influenza vaccine. In TCRdb, the RT-PCR reads were re-called with MiXCR into one record per CDR3 protein. The data contain roughly 650,000 distinct CDR3 sequences, 15% to 18% of them singletons. The TCR sequence derives from a man between 45 and 60 years old who received an inactivated influenza vaccine. Specimen: PBMCs from blood, collected 11 to 12 days after vaccination. This rearrangement joins TRBV2 to TRBJ1-4, with TRBD1 as a possible D gene (5 bases). CDR3 sequence: CASSDRAVEKLFF. The CDR3 nucleotides are TGTGCCAGCAGTGACAGGGCGGTCGAAAAACTGTTTTTT.